The T cell receptor (beta chain) described here comes from a study of blood T cell repertoires in COVID-19. Study information: There were acute and convalescent COVID-19 samples, and they came from the United States, Italy and Spain.

The CDR3 has 16 residues. V lost 4 bases and J 0 bases, leaving 16 bases between the germline ends. The V gene's germline CDR1 is SGHRS and CDR2 YFSETQ. Method: immunoSEQ multiplex PCR; TCRdb's copy keeps in-frame clones and lacks some. The table shows hundreds of thousands of clones, with about 89% occurring only once. The sequence was collected from a man between 35 and 55 years old in a cohort exposed to, infected with or recovered from COVID-19 (not recorded which). The sample taken for sequencing was PBMCs or T cells enriched from blood (not recorded which). The chain combines TRBV5-1 with TRBJ2-5; tentative D call: TRBD1 (6 bases). The CDR3 spells CASSPPMTGYQETQYF. The CDR3 DNA reads as TGCGCCAGCAGCCCCCCAATGACAGGATACCAAGAGACCCAGTACTTC.